A single sample gave rise to the 18 T cell receptor beta chains below, sequenced in a study of Ad26.COV2.S vaccination and SARS-CoV-2 variants. Treatment: roughly 20 received Ad26.COV2.S at low or high dose, single or two shots; a few received placebo; per-sample allocation not given. Following the first vaccine or placebo injection, samples were taken on day 63. The assay was immunoSEQ multiplex PCR, and TCRdb's table has in-frame clones only and misses some. The sample shows roughly 500,000 clones, 89% of them seen only once. The source material was peripheral blood, sampled in a trial of Ad26.COV2.S vaccine versus placebo. The receptor source for this set is a person aged 18-60 years who received the Ad26.COV2.S COVID-19 vaccine or a placebo.

Worth noting for this clone: The junction shows a germline mismatch at one end, possibly a read error. The V and J genes are TRBV5-4 and TRBJ1-5, with 8 bases matching TRBD1. CDR1 is SGHNT, CDR2 YYREEE, per germline (reference sequence). The CDR3 runs to 14 residues. Written as DNA, the CDR3 is TGTGCCAGCAGTTTGGACAGGGCCTTGCAGCCCCAGCATTTT. Encoded protein: CASSLDRALQPQHF.

The rearrangement uses TRBV25-1 and TRBJ2-2, with 15 positions matching TRBD2. CDR3 size: 18 residues. Germline CDR1 reads MGHDK; CDR2 reads SYGVNS. J gave up 3 bases and V 7 bases, and 9 bases lay outside the gene matches. CDR3 region: CASNPGLAGGYDTGELFF. CDR3 nucleotides: TGTGCCAGCAATCCGGGACTAGCGGGAGGTTATGACACCGGGGAGCTGTTTTTT.

V usage is TRBV5-1 and J usage is TRBJ2-3, with TRBD2 identical over 10 bases. The CDR3 length is 17 residues. With V trimmed by 5 bases and J by 6 bases, 15 bases remained unmatched. Germline V gene lookup returns CDR1 SGHRS and CDR2 YFSETQ. The CDR3: CASSLGGLAQPADTQYF. CDR3 nucleotides: TGCGCCAGCAGTCTCGGGGGACTAGCGCAACCCGCGGATACGCAGTATTTT.

This clone was seen only once. A junction end diverges from the germline sequence, so it may reflect a read error. The chain links TRBV7-7 to TRBJ2-1, with 12 bases that match TRBD1. From germline, CDR1 is SSHAT and CDR2 FNYEAQ (reference sequence). CDR3 size: 16 residues. The CDR3: CASSFRPGQGANEQFF. The CDR3 nucleotides read TGTGCTAGCAGCTTCCGGCCGGGACAGGGGGCAAATGAGCAGTTCTTC.

This chain joins TRBV7-9 and TRBJ2-3, with TRBD2 matching 8 bases. The CDR3 spans 15 residues. The V gene's germline CDR1 is SEHNR and CDR2 FQNEAQ (reference sequence). The trim removed 2 bases at V and 3 bases at J, leaving 4 bases unmatched. CDR3: CASSLRGTRTDTQYF. CDR3 nucleotides: TGTGCCAGCAGCTTAAGGGGGACTAGGACAGATACGCAGTATTTT.

The J gene is TRBJ1-2, the V gene TRBV2, with D maybe TRBD1 (5 bases). V lost 2 bases and J 8 bases, leaving 15 bases between the germline ends. The CDR3 is 14 residues long. From germline, CDR1 is SNHLY and CDR2 FYNNEI. CDR3 coding DNA: TGTGCCAGCAGTGAATGGGGGAACTATGAGGGCTACACCTTC. This encodes CASSEWGNYEGYTF.

The V gene is TRBV18, the J gene TRBJ1-2; TRBD1 is a possible D gene (6 bases). The CDR3 has 14 amino acids. V was trimmed by 3 bases and J by 4 bases, leaving 12 bases between them. Germline-derived CDR1 and CDR2 are KGHSH and LQKENI. The CDR3 region has the DNA TGTGCCAGCTCACCTGGGGGACACCGCTATGGCTACACCTTC. Translation: CASSPGGHRYGYTF. Full variable domain (rest looked up from reference TRBV18 and TRBJ1-2): NAGVMQNPRHLVRRRGQEARLRCSPMKGHSHVYWYRQLPEEGLKFMVYLQKENIIDESGMPKERFSAEFPKEGPSILRIQQVVRGDSAAYFCASSPGGHRYGYTFGSGTRLTVV.

The chain couples TRBV5-1 to TRBJ2-2; D is ambiguous. The V end was cut by 5 bases, the J end by 0 bases, with 14 bases between. The CDR3 extends over 16 amino acids. CDR1 is SGHRS, CDR2 YFSETQ, per germline. The CDR3 is CASSLPAGPNTGELFF. CDR3 DNA sequence: TGCGCCAGCAGTCTCCCGGCTGGCCCGAACACCGGGGAGCTGTTTTTT.

A note on this clone: This sample also contains other DNA sequences that code for the same CDR3. The V gene is TRBV4-3, the J gene TRBJ2-1, with 11 nucleotides matching TRBD2. V lost 3 bases and J lost 3; bases outside the gene matches: 1. The CDR3 is 15 residues long. Germline-derived CDR1 and CDR2 are LGHNA and YSLEER. The CDR3 bases are TGCGCCAGCAGCCAGGGACTAGCGGACTACAATGAGCAGTTCTTC. Translation: CASSQGLADYNEQFF.

This clone was seen only once. This sequence joins TRBV10-3 and TRBJ2-1; D possibly corresponds to TRBD1 (6 bases). There are 17 residues in the CDR3. Germline V lookup: CDR1 ENHRY, CDR2 SYGVKD. The V and J ends lost 3 bases and 2 bases respectively, with 17 bases between them. In DNA form, the CDR3 reads TGTGCCATCAGTGACTCCGGACCAGGGGCCCCCTACAATGAGCAGTTCTTC. Its translation is CAISDSGPGAPYNEQFF.

The CDR3 DNA reads as TGTGCCAGCAGCTCCAAGACTAGGGGGACCCAGTACTTC. As protein: CASSSKTRGTQYF. The chain has TRBV7-2 and TRBJ2-5, with a possible D match to TRBD2 (6 bases). Per germline, CDR1 SGHTA and CDR2 FQGNSA. There are 13 residues in the CDR3. V was trimmed by 4 bases and J by 7 bases, leaving 13 bases between them.

CDR3 amino acids: CAWRSGTLANYGYTF. The CDR3 nucleotides are TGTGCCTGGAGATCCGGGACGTTAGCTAACTATGGCTACACCTTC. V is TRBV30 and J is TRBJ1-2; D may be TRBD1 (5 bases). The CDR3 covers 15 residues. Germline V gene data show CDR1 as GTSNPN and CDR2 as SVGIG (reference sequence). Trimming shortened V by 3 bases and J by 0 bases, and 14 bases separated the two germline ends.

The V call is TRBV28, the J call TRBJ2-2, with D perhaps being TRBD1 or TRBD2 (5 bases each). This CDR3 comprises 14 residues. Germline CDR1 and CDR2: MDHEN and SYDVKM. Trimming stripped 7 bases from V and 1 base from J, with 10 bases between. This CDR3 reads CASKGPLNTGELFF. The DNA of the CDR3 is TGTGCCAGCAAGGGACCGCTGAACACCGGGGAGCTGTTTTTT.

The rearrangement uses TRBV18 and TRBJ2-1; TRBD2 might be the D (6 bases). Germline V lookup: CDR1 KGHSH, CDR2 LQKENI. This CDR3 comprises 16 residues. Trimming shortened V by 3 bases and J by 7 bases, and 19 bases separated the two germline ends. This CDR3 reads CASSPLGDFGVNEQFF. The CDR3 region has the DNA TGTGCCAGCTCACCTCTAGGGGACTTCGGGGTAAATGAGCAGTTCTTC.

The chain has TRBV12-3 or TRBV12-4 and TRBJ1-1; no firm D call. The CDR3 runs 13 residues. Trimming shortened V by 3 bases and J by 2 bases, and 7 bases separated the two germline ends. The CDR3 spells CASSLGINTEAFF. DNA of the CDR3: TGTGCCAGCAGTTTGGGTATAAACACTGAAGCTTTCTTT.

V gene TRBV15 combines with J gene TRBJ2-5, with D perhaps assigned TRBD1 or TRBD2 (6 bases each). Germline lookup yields CDR1 LNHNV and CDR2 YYDKDF (reference sequence). V was pared by 6 bases and J by 5 bases, with 13 bases between. This CDR3 spans 13 amino acids. The CDR3 coding sequence is TGTGCCACCAGTAGGGGGGAAGGGGAGACCCAGTACTTC. It translates to CATSRGEGETQYF.

The chain has TRBV19 and TRBJ1-1; a weak D match, TRBD1 (5 bases). This CDR3 has 16 residues. With 4 bases removed from V and 3 bases from J, the gap between germline ends came to 18 bases. Germline V gives CDR1 LNHDA, CDR2 SQIVND (reference sequence). The CDR3 loop is CASSTERYGGDTEAFF. The CDR3 region has the DNA TGTGCCAGTAGTACCGAGCGCTATGGGGGTGACACTGAAGCTTTCTTT.

The chain has TRBV6-5 and TRBJ2-3, with D perhaps being TRBD1 or TRBD2 (5 bases each). The germline V gene has CDR1 MNHEY and CDR2 SVGAGI. The CDR3 spans 15 residues. V was cut by 2 bases and J by 2 bases, with 11 bases left in between. The CDR3: CASSYMWGNTDTQYF. In nucleotides, the CDR3 is TGTGCCAGCAGTTACATGTGGGGGAACACAGATACGCAGTATTTT.